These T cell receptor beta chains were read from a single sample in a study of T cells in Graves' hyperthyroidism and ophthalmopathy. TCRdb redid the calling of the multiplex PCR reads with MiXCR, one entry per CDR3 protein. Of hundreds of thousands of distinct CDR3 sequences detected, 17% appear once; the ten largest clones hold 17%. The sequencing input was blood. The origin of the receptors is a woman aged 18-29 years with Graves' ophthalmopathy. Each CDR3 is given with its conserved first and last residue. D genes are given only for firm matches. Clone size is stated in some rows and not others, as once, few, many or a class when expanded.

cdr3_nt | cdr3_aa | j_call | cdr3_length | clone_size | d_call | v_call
TGCGCCAGCAGCTTGGAACAAAATGAGCAGTTCTTC | CASSLEQNEQFF | TRBJ2-1 | 12 | many | . | TRBV5-1
TGTGCCAGCAGTTTATTGGGGTGGCGTGAGACCCAGTACTTC | CASSLLGWRETQYF | TRBJ2-5 | 14 | . | . | TRBV28
TGTGCCAGCAGTGGTAGCGGGCTTACCTACGAGCAGTACTTC | CASSGSGLTYEQYF | TRBJ2-7 | 14 | many | TRBD2 | TRBV28
TGTGCCAGCAGCTTAGCAAGGACAGGGGGGAACACAGATACGCAGTATTTT | CASSLARTGGNTDTQYF | TRBJ2-3 | 17 | . | TRBD1 | TRBV7-8
TGTGCCACGAGCACAGGGATGATCAGCTATGGCTACACCTTC | CATSTGMISYGYTF | TRBJ1-2 | 14 | few | . | TRBV19
TGTGCCAGTAGTGAGCAGACCGGGACAGTGACCTACGAGCAGTACTTC | CASSEQTGTVTYEQYF | TRBJ2-7 | 16 | . | TRBD1 | TRBV19
TGCAGTGCTGGGACAGGGAGCAATCAGCCCCAGCATTTT | CSAGTGSNQPQHF | TRBJ1-5 | 13 | many | TRBD1 | TRBV20-1
TGTGCCAGCAGTCAGACGGGAGACCACACTGAAGCTTTCTTT | CASSQTGDHTEAFF | TRBJ1-1 | 14 | many | . | TRBV12-3/TRBV12-4
TGTGCCAGCAGTCTTAGCGGGGGGGGCGTCCACGAGCAGTACTTC | CASSLSGGGVHEQYF | TRBJ2-7 | 15 | many | TRBD2 | TRBV12-3/TRBV12-4
TGTGCCAGCAGTAATCTGGCCAGGAACACTGAAGCTTTCTTT | CASSNLARNTEAFF | TRBJ1-1 | 14 | many | . | TRBV12-3/TRBV12-4
TGTGCCAGCAGCCCTGGCGGACAGGGGGCCCCTTTTAGCACAGATACGCAGTATTTT | CASSPGGQGAPFSTDTQYF | TRBJ2-3 | 19 | . | TRBD1 | TRBV11-1
TGTGCCAGCAGCTTAGAGGTCGGTGGGGAAAAACTGTTTTTT | CASSLEVGGEKLFF | TRBJ1-4 | 14 | . | . | TRBV7-8
TGTGCCAGCAGCTTAGTGGCTAGCTATAAAGAGACCCAGTACTTC | CASSLVASYKETQYF | TRBJ2-5 | 15 | many | . | TRBV7-9
TGTGCCAGCAGCCCAAGGTATATGAACACTGAAGCTTTCTTT | CASSPRYMNTEAFF | TRBJ1-1 | 14 | many | . | TRBV7-9
TGCAGGACAGAGAACACTGAAGCTTTCTTT | CRTENTEAFF | TRBJ1-1 | 10 | many | . | TRBV29-1
TGTGCCAGCAGCTTGGGAACAGGGAGAACTAATGAAAAACTGTTTTTT | CASSLGTGRTNEKLFF | TRBJ1-4 | 16 | . | . | TRBV5-6
TGCAGTGCCGGCGGGGGGGCACAGCCCCAGCATTTT | CSAGGGAQPQHF | TRBJ1-5 | 12 | many | . | TRBV20-1
TGTGCCAGCACCCTAGGGACAGGGGGGTCGTACGAGCAGTACTTC | CASTLGTGGSYEQYF | TRBJ2-7 | 15 | many | TRBD1 | TRBV27
TGTGCCTGGAGTGTACGAGGGGCGGGGAGCCAGCCCCAGCATTTT | CAWSVRGAGSQPQHF | TRBJ1-5 | 15 | many | . | TRBV30
TGCGCCAGCAGCCAACCCGGGACGAATGACTATGGCTACACCTTC | CASSQPGTNDYGYTF | TRBJ1-2 | 15 | . | . | TRBV4-1
TGTGCTAGTGGTTTTGGGGGTGAGGGGCCCCCCGGGGAGCTGTTTTTT | CASGFGGEGPPGELFF | TRBJ2-2 | 16 | few | . | TRBV12-5
TGTGCCAGCAGTGATCTAACCGGGACAGGGGAAAATGAGCAGTTCTTC | CASSDLTGTGENEQFF | TRBJ2-1 | 16 | many | TRBD1 | TRBV6-1
TGCGCCAGCAGGGGGGGGGAGATGGATGAAGCTTTCTTT | CASRGGEMDEAFF | TRBJ1-1 | 13 | few | . | TRBV10-2
TGTGCCAGTAGTAGGGGATTGGACAGGCTTGGGGGACAGCCCCAGCATTTT | CASSRGLDRLGGQPQHF | TRBJ1-5 | 17 | few | TRBD1 | TRBV19
TGTGCCAGCAGTTTCCCACAGGGGTCCCAGCATTTT | CASSFPQGSQHF | TRBJ1-5 | 12 | many | TRBD1 | TRBV28
TGTGCCAGCAGTGCTCAATGGGACGGACCTAACTATGGCTACACCTTC | CASSAQWDGPNYGYTF | TRBJ1-2 | 16 | many | . | TRBV27
TGTGCCATCAGTGAGGATACGGGTAGCACAGATACGCAGTATTTT | CAISEDTGSTDTQYF | TRBJ2-3 | 15 | few | . | TRBV10-3
TGTGCCAGCAGTGAACCCGGGAAGAAAGGCTACGAGCAGTACTTC | CASSEPGKKGYEQYF | TRBJ2-7 | 15 | many | . | TRBV2
TGTGCCAGCACTAAGCGACAGGGCAATCAGCCCCAGCATTTT | CASTKRQGNQPQHF | TRBJ1-5 | 14 | many | . | TRBV2
TGTGCCAGCAGCTTTGGGACTAGGGAATACAATGAGCAGTTCTTC | CASSFGTREYNEQFF | TRBJ2-1 | 15 | many | TRBD2 | TRBV7-2
TGTGCCAGCAGCCCCCCGGGGTTTGATAATTCACCCCTCCACTTT | CASSPPGFDNSPLHF | TRBJ1-6 | 15 | few | . | TRBV7-2
TGTGCCAGCAGCTTGGCGGAATACACAGATACGCAGTATTTT | CASSLAEYTDTQYF | TRBJ2-3 | 14 | few | . | TRBV11-2
TGTGCCAGCGAGGGAAGGGGGAACACTGAAGCTTTCTTT | CASEGRGNTEAFF | TRBJ1-1 | 13 | many | . | TRBV7-8
TGTGCCAGCAGGGAGACAGGGGCGGACTATGGCTACACCTTC | CASRETGADYGYTF | TRBJ1-2 | 14 | many | TRBD1 | TRBV2
TGTGCCAGCAAACGGTCCTCTGGAAACACCATATATTTT | CASKRSSGNTIYF | TRBJ1-3 | 13 | once | . | TRBV6-2/TRBV6-3
TGTGCCAGCAGCTCGACAGGGAACTATAATTCACCCCTCCACTTT | CASSSTGNYNSPLHF | TRBJ1-6 | 15 | many | TRBD1 | TRBV7-2
TGCAGTGCTAGCTCCCCCGGGACAGGGTTAGGGAATAGCTATGGCTACACCTTC | CSASSPGTGLGNSYGYTF | TRBJ1-2 | 18 | few | TRBD1 | TRBV20-1
TGTGCCAGCAGCCACGGGACAGCGAATTCACCCCTCCACTTT | CASSHGTANSPLHF | TRBJ1-6 | 14 | . | TRBD1 | TRBV14
TGTGCCTGGAGTGGCCTCCCGGGGCAGGGGTTTGGCTACACCTTC | CAWSGLPGQGFGYTF | TRBJ1-2 | 15 | many | . | TRBV30